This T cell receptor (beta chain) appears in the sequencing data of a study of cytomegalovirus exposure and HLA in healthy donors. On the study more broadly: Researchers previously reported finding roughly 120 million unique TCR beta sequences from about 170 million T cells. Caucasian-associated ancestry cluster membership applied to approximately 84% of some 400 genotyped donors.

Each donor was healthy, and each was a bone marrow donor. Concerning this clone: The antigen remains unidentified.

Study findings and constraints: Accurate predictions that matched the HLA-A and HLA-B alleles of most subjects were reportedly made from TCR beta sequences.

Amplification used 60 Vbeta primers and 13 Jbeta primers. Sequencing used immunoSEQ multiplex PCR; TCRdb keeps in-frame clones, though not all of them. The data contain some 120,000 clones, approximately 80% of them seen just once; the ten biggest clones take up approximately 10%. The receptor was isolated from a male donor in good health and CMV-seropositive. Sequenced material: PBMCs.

The CDR3 loop is CASSLGLAGVAGELFF. The DNA of the CDR3 is TGTGCCAGCAGCCTGGGACTAGCGGGAGTGGCCGGGGAGCTGTTTTTT. The V call is TRBV5-4, the J call TRBJ2-2, with 14 bases identical to TRBD2. Trimming at V came to 4 bases and at J to 6 bases, leaving 5 bases not matched to a gene. This CDR3 has 16 amino acids. Germline V gene sequence: CDR1 SGHNT, CDR2 YYREEE (reference sequence). Full variable domain (remainder filled in from reference TRBV5-4 and TRBJ2-2): ETGVTQSPTHLIKTRGQQVTLRCSSQSGHNTVSWYQQALGQGPQFIFQYYREEENGRGNFPPRFSGLQFPNYSSELNVNALELDDSALYLCASSLGLAGVAGELFFGEGSRLTVL.